The clone carrying this T cell receptor (beta chain) was seen many times. The data belong to a study of T cells of healthy individuals. This CDR3 comprises 14 residues. The junction had 1 base not matched to a gene; V was cut back by 4 bases and J by 4 bases. Germline loops: CDR1 KGHSH, CDR2 LQKENI. Using its own MiXCR run on the 5' RACE reads, TCRdb lists one record per CDR3 protein. The sample lists 53,000 or so distinct CDR3 sequences; around 15% were seen once. The TCR was taken from a human donor in good health. The rearrangement links TRBV18 to TRBJ2-7; TRBD2 matches at 13 bases. The CDR3 loop reads CASSRTSGRYEQYF. The CDR3 region has the DNA TGTGCCAGCTCACGGACTAGCGGGAGATACGAGCAGTACTTC.